Below, one T cell receptor (beta chain) is given with its context. A read error may produce the germline difference seen at one junction end. The sample originates from a study of T cell responses to AZD1222 COVID-19 vaccine. Pooling covered second doses at about 4 or about 12 weeks. The CDR3 length is 15 residues. Germline CDR1 and CDR2: SSHAT and FNYEAQ (reference sequence). Here immunoSEQ multiplex PCR was the method, and the copy in TCRdb shows in-frame clones only, minus some. Among around 150,000 clones listed, roughly 94% were seen once. This specimen consisted of peripheral blood, obtained 28 days after the second AZD1222 dose. This sequence originates from an adult who received the AZD1222 COVID-19 vaccine. The chain combines TRBV7-7 with TRBJ2-3; D gene unclear. CDR3 bases: TGTGCTAGCAGCTTAGGGCCGTCTGAGTGGACGACGCAGTATTTT. This gives the protein CASSLGPSEWTTQYF.